These 27 T cell receptor beta chains came from one sample sequenced in a study of blood T cell repertoires in COVID-19. The method was immunoSEQ multiplex PCR; TCRdb's version includes in-frame clones alone and lacks a portion of them. The table includes some 97,000 clones, roughly 92% detected once. Specimen: peripheral blood. These receptors originate from a man between 65 and 85 years old with acute or convalescent COVID-19.

The CDR3 bases are TGTGCCTGGAGTGGTGGAGAGCGGCGCGAGCAGTACTTC. It encodes CAWSGGERREQYF. This sequence joins TRBV30 and TRBJ2-7; D perhaps matches TRBD2 (5 bases). V was cut by 1 base and J by 6 bases, with 13 bases left in between. The CDR3 runs to 13 residues. CDR1 and CDR2 from the germline V gene are GTSNPN and SVGIG (reference sequence).

The chain is built from TRBV6-5 and TRBJ2-1, with 10 bases aligning to TRBD2. V lost 5 bases, J lost 8 bases, and 9 bases stayed unmatched. Looked up from germline, CDR1 is MNHEY and CDR2 is SVGAGI. This CDR3 has 15 residues. CDR3 DNA: TGTGCCAGCAGTCTCTCCGTTCTAGCGGGAGATGAGCAGTTCTTC. This translates into CASSLSVLAGDEQFF.

The V and J genes are TRBV5-1 and TRBJ2-1, with TRBD2 matching 11 bases. CDR1 and CDR2 (germline): SGHRS, YFSETQ. Unmatched junction bases numbered 6, after V lost 3 bases and J lost 4 bases. This CDR3 contains 16 residues. CDR3 protein: CASSYPTSGGYNEQFF. The CDR3 DNA follows: TGCGCCAGCAGCTACCCCACTAGCGGGGGATACAATGAGCAGTTCTTC.

The chain has TRBV7-8 and TRBJ2-5; TRBD2 matches at 7 bases. Unmatched junction bases numbered 14, after V lost 6 bases and J lost 7 bases. This CDR3 has 15 amino acids. Germline assignment: CDR1 SGHVS and CDR2 FQNEAQ. The CDR3, as DNA: TGTGCCAGCAGTGCCATCCGGGAGGTTGAGAGGACCCAGTACTTC. The encoded protein is CASSAIREVERTQYF. The entire variable domain, with the rest obtained from reference TRBV7-8 and TRBJ2-5, is as follows: GAGVSQSPRYKVAKRGQDVALRCDPISGHVSLFWYQQALGQGPEFLTYFQNEAQLDKSGLPSDRFFAERPEGSVSTLKIQRTQQEDSAVYLCASSAIREVERTQYFGPGTRLLVL.

The chain couples TRBV6-5 to TRBJ2-3; a possible D gene is TRBD1 (6 bases). The CDR3 length is 14 residues. CDR1 MNHEY and CDR2 SVGAGI come from the germline V gene. Between the trimmed V and J ends, which lost 2 bases and 3 bases, there was a span of 9 bases. CDR3 DNA: TGTGCCAGCAGTTACGGGGGCAGGACAGATACGCAGTATTTT. Encoded protein: CASSYGGRTDTQYF.

This rearrangement joins TRBV2 to TRBJ1-4; TRBD1 aligns across 10 bases. V shed 4 bases and J 8 bases; nucleotides not matched to a gene: 7. This CDR3 is built from 15 residues. The V gene's germline CDR1 is SNHLY and CDR2 FYNNEI. Here the CDR3 reads CASSGDRGRGEKLFF. CDR3 DNA: TGTGCCAGCAGTGGAGACAGGGGGCGAGGCGAAAAACTGTTTTTT.

The V and J genes are TRBV4-1 and TRBJ1-2; D not certain. V lost 0 bases to trimming and J lost 8 bases, with 10 bases between them. Germline assignment: CDR1 MGHRA and CDR2 YSYEKL. The CDR3 totals 13 residues. The CDR3: CASSQEAGGGYTF. CDR3 DNA sequence: TGCGCCAGCAGCCAAGAGGCCGGAGGAGGCTACACCTTC.

This chain connects TRBV6-5 to TRBJ2-2; 13 bases match TRBD2. Per germline, CDR1 MNHEY and CDR2 SVGAGI. The ends lost 1 base at V and 7 bases at J; junction bases unmatched: 3. The CDR3 length is 16 residues. Here the CDR3 DNA reads TGTGCCAGCAGTTACTGGACTAGCGGGAGTATCGGGGAGCTGTTTTTT. It specifies CASSYWTSGSIGELFF.

This clone was picked up one time. This rearrangement joins TRBV6-5 to TRBJ2-3; 7 positions match TRBD2. Germline values: CDR1 MNHEY, CDR2 SVGAGI. V lost 10 bases to trimming and J lost 3 bases; unmatched junction nucleotides: 13. CDR3 length equals 15 residues. The CDR3 loop is CAKGRWRERTDTQYF. The CDR3 DNA reads as TGTGCCAAAGGGAGGTGGCGGGAGAGGACAGATACGCAGTATTTT.

Only one count was recorded for this clone. V usage is TRBV27 and J usage is TRBJ1-5, with D perhaps matching TRBD1 (6 bases). The V and J ends lost 6 bases and 2 bases respectively, with 17 bases between them. Per germline, CDR1 MNHEY and CDR2 SMNVEV (reference sequence). This CDR3 spans 16 amino acids. The CDR3 sequence is CASSPFGQTGNQPQHF. CDR3 sequence (DNA): TGTGCCAGCAGCCCCTTTGGACAGACTGGCAATCAGCCCCAGCATTTT.

V gene TRBV29-1 combines with J gene TRBJ1-6; 10 bases align to TRBD1. The V segment lost 6 bases and the J segment 9 bases; nucleotides outside the gene matches: 8. In germline, CDR1 is SQVTM, CDR2 ANQGSEA. The CDR3 totals 14 residues. The CDR3 loop is CSVGTGDGGSPLHF. DNA of the CDR3: TGCAGCGTGGGGACAGGGGATGGGGGTTCACCCCTCCACTTT.

The chain is built from TRBV19 and TRBJ1-1; D perhaps matches TRBD1 (6 bases). Trimming left V 3 bases short and J 0 bases short, with 11 bases between. This CDR3 has 15 residues. Germline CDR1 and CDR2: LNHDA and SQIVND (reference sequence). The CDR3 sequence is CASSISAGVNTEAFF. CDR3 nucleotides: TGTGCCAGTAGTATTTCGGCAGGGGTGAACACTGAAGCTTTCTTT. The full variable domain, in which reference TRBV19 and TRBJ1-1 provide the parts outside the CDR3, is DGGITQSPKYLFRKEGQNVTLSCEQNLNHDAMYWYRQDPGQGLRLIYYSQIVNDFQKGDIAEGYSVSREKKESFPLTVTSAQKNPTAFYLCASSISAGVNTEAFFGQGTRLTVV.

The chain uses TRBV4-3 and TRBJ1-4; weak D call: TRBD1 (5 bases). CDR3 length: 13 residues. Germline V gene data show CDR1 as LGHNA and CDR2 as YSLEER. The ends were cut back, 0 bases at V and 11 bases at J, with 10 bases in the middle. The CDR3 sequence is CASSQDPGEKLFF. The CDR3 DNA reads as TGCGCCAGCAGCCAAGATCCGGGGGAGAAACTGTTTTTT.

The chain carries TRBV2 and TRBJ1-3, with D maybe TRBD1 (5 bases). This CDR3 region has 13 residues. The V and J ends lost 8 bases and 2 bases respectively, with 10 bases between them. From germline, CDR1 is SNHLY and CDR2 FYNNEI. Here the CDR3 reads CASSGQTGNTIYF. The CDR3 region has the DNA TGTGCCAGCTCTGGACAAACTGGAAACACCATATATTTT. The variable domain in full, with the rest retrieved from reference TRBV2 and TRBJ1-3, is EPEVTQTPSHQVTQMGQEVILRCVPISNHLYFYWYRQILGQKVEFLVSFYNNEISEKSEIFDDQFSVERPDGSNFTLKIRSTKLEDSAMYFCASSGQTGNTIYFGEGSWLTVV.

The chain combines TRBV29-1 with TRBJ1-1; weak D call: TRBD1 (5 bases). The CDR3 loop spans 13 amino acids. Germline V gene lookup returns CDR1 SQVTM and CDR2 ANQGSEA. V was shortened by 5 bases and J by 0 bases, with 10 bases between the two germline ends. The CDR3: CSVRTTMNTEAFF. The CDR3 coding sequence is TGCAGCGTTCGGACAACTATGAACACTGAAGCTTTCTTT.

The rearrangement uses TRBV11-2 and TRBJ2-7; 8 bases match TRBD1. Per the germline V gene, CDR1 is SGHAT and CDR2 is FQNNGV. The CDR3 spans 13 residues. The V segment lost 3 bases and the J segment 6 bases; nucleotides outside the gene matches: 4. The CDR3 coding sequence is TGTGCCAGCAGCTTCAGGGGGCCCTTCGAGCAGTACTTC. It is translated as CASSFRGPFEQYF. The full variable domain, with the rest looked up from reference TRBV11-2 and TRBJ2-7, is EAGVAQSPRYKIIEKRQSVAFWCNPISGHATLYWYQQILGQGPKLLIQFQNNGVVDDSQLPKDRFSAERLKGVDSTLKIQPAKLEDSAVYLCASSFRGPFEQYFGPGTRLTVT.

V and J are TRBV6-5 and TRBJ1-1; 11 bases fit TRBD1. The CDR3 sequence is 15 residues long. Unmatched junction bases numbered 4, after V lost 2 bases and J lost 5 bases. Germline CDR1 and CDR2: MNHEY and SVGAGI. The CDR3 nucleotides are TGTGCCAGCAGTTACCTGGGACAGGGGGGAACTGAAGCTTTCTTT. This sequence encodes CASSYLGQGGTEAFF.

In its sample, this clone was seen once. The rearrangement links TRBV6-5 to TRBJ2-1, with 13 positions matching TRBD2. Trimming cost V 4 bases and J 6 bases; bases outside gene matches: 6. The CDR3 has 16 amino acids. Germline V gene sequence: CDR1 MNHEY, CDR2 SVGAGI. DNA for the CDR3: TGTGCCAGCAGTTCTTGGACTAGCGGGGGTCGCAATGAGCAGTTCTTC. Its translation is CASSSWTSGGRNEQFF.

The chain has TRBV7-9 and TRBJ1-2, with D possibly being TRBD1 (6 bases). The CDR3 extends over 16 amino acids. Between the trimmed V and J ends, which lost 7 bases and 3 bases, there was a span of 21 bases. Germline V gives CDR1 SEHNR, CDR2 FQNEAQ (reference sequence). CDR3 sequence (DNA): TGTGCCAGCACCTTGGGGGGGCAGATCGGGTACTATGGCTACACCTTC. The encoded protein is CASTLGGQIGYYGYTF.

This clone was picked up a small number of times. The gene calls are TRBV30 and TRBJ1-5; 7 bases agree with TRBD1. This CDR3 region has 12 residues. Germline lookup yields CDR1 GTSNPN and CDR2 SVGIG (reference sequence). V was clipped by 3 bases and J by 7 bases; unmatched bases: 3. CDR3 protein: CAWRKGGQPQHF. The CDR3 nucleotides read TGTGCCTGGAGAAAAGGGGGCCAGCCCCAGCATTTT.

Of note for this clone: In the same sample, other DNA sequences code for this CDR3. V gene TRBV5-1 combines with J gene TRBJ2-1; D remains ambiguous. This CDR3 is 15 amino acids long. Germline CDR1 SGHRS, CDR2 YFSETQ. Trimming shortened V by 0 bases and J by 0 bases, and 7 bases separated the two germline ends. In DNA form, the CDR3 reads TGCGCCAGCAGCTTGGTAGAGAGCTCCTACAATGAGCAGTTCTTC. It specifies CASSLVESSYNEQFF.

The rearrangement joins TRBV7-2 to TRBJ1-5; no reliable D call. The V and J ends lost 1 base and 6 bases respectively, with 4 bases between them. This CDR3 spans 12 amino acids. Germline loops: CDR1 SGHTA, CDR2 FQGNSA. The CDR3 region is CASSLDGQPQHF. The CDR3 DNA is TGTGCCAGCAGCTTAGACGGTCAGCCCCAGCATTTT.

The DNA for the CDR3 is TGTGCCAGCACCAGTCCCGGGACTGCGAACACTGAAGCTTTCTTT. As protein: CASTSPGTANTEAFF. The chain combines TRBV3-1 (or the pseudogene TRBV3-2) with TRBJ1-1, with TRBD1 as a possible D gene (5 bases). The CDR3 consists of 15 residues. Trimming removed 7 bases from V and 1 base from J, with 16 bases in between. Germline V CDR1 and CDR2: LGHDT, YNNKEL (reference sequence).

Concerning this clone: This CDR3 is also generated by other DNA sequences in the sample. This chain joins TRBV18 and TRBJ2-5, with a weak D call TRBD2 (6 bases). The CDR3 totals 13 residues. V shed 3 bases and J shed 3 bases, with 8 bases lying between them. Germline V lookup: CDR1 KGHSH, CDR2 LQKENI. CDR3 protein: CASSPGGKETQYF. CDR3 coding DNA: TGTGCCAGCTCACCGGGCGGGAAAGAGACCCAGTACTTC.

This chain's CDR3 is CASSQSDGQIRSSYNSPLHF. CDR3 bases: TGCGCCAGCAGTCAATCGGATGGACAAATTAGAAGCTCCTATAATTCACCCCTCCACTTT. V gene TRBV23-1 combines with J gene TRBJ1-6; a weak D match, TRBD1 (5 bases). TRBV23-1 counts as an open reading frame of uncertain function. Trimming removed 0 bases at V and 0 bases at J, with 18 bases between. The CDR3 spans 20 residues.

The chain employs TRBV19 and TRBJ1-1; TRBD1 matches at 10 bases. Germline V gene lookup returns CDR1 LNHDA and CDR2 SQIVND (reference sequence). The CDR3 runs 15 residues. V lost 10 bases and J lost 0; bases outside the gene matches: 8. DNA of the CDR3: TGTGCCACCAAGGGACAGGGGCGGATGAACACTGAAGCTTTCTTT. This codes for CATKGQGRMNTEAFF.

The chain joins TRBV5-6 to TRBJ2-5; no reliable D call. V lost 0 bases and J 5 bases, leaving 5 bases between the germline ends. Looked up from germline, CDR1 is SGHDT and CDR2 is YYEEEE. The CDR3 is 12 amino acids. CDR3 coding DNA: TGTGCCAGCAGCTTGGGCGTGGAGACCCAGTACTTC. Amino acid sequence: CASSLGVETQYF.